The rows below give T cell receptor beta chains drawn from one sample of a study of cytomegalovirus exposure and HLA in healthy donors. Clones were read by immunoSEQ multiplex PCR, and TCRdb kept only the in-frame ones, dropping some. This table holds some 220,000 clones, about 77% found once. Sequencing was carried out using PBMCs. The receptor source for this set is a boy aged 5 to 17 in good health and CMV-seronegative. CDR3s include the opening cysteine and the closing phenylalanine or tryptophan. The order of the fields is V gene, D gene, clone size, J gene, CDR3 protein, CDR3 DNA. A D gene is named only where the DNA matches it firmly. The size of a clone is reported for some rows only, either as once, few or many, or as a class for expanded clones.

>TRBV9|-|-|TRBJ2-2
CASSVVGQSNTGELFF
TGTGCCAGCAGCGTAGTTGGACAGAGTAACACCGGGGAGCTGTTTTTT
>TRBV29-1|-|-|TRBJ1-1
CSVDGNTEAFF
TGCAGCGTTGACGGGAACACTGAAGCTTTCTTT
>TRBV18|TRBD1|-|TRBJ2-7
CASSPLPTGADYEQYF
TGTGCCAGCTCACCGTTACCCACAGGGGCCGACTACGAGCAGTACTTC
>TRBV5-6|-|-|TRBJ1-5
CASSVRGWNQPQHF
TGTGCCAGCAGCGTTCGGGGTTGGAATCAGCCCCAGCATTTT
>TRBV5-1|-|few|TRBJ1-1
CASSLDTGNTEAFF
TGCGCCAGCAGCTTAGATACAGGGAACACTGAAGCTTTCTTT
>TRBV19|TRBD1|few|TRBJ1-1
CASMADRGEAFF
TGTGCCAGTATGGCGGACAGGGGTGAAGCTTTCTTT
>TRBV10-3|TRBD2|-|TRBJ2-7
CAISESGPSGGLYEQYF
TGTGCCATCAGTGAGAGCGGCCCGAGCGGGGGGTTATACGAGCAGTACTTC
>TRBV12-5|-|-|TRBJ1-1
CASGSGIPNTEAFF
TGTGCTAGTGGTTCCGGGATCCCGAACACTGAAGCTTTCTTT
>TRBV6-1|-|-|TRBJ2-3
CASSEVVKGADTQYF
TGTGCCAGCAGTGAAGTGGTGAAGGGGGCAGATACGCAGTATTTT
>TRBV19|TRBD1|-|TRBJ2-1
CASSHRWTGDAGDYNEQFF
TGTGCCAGTAGTCACCGCTGGACAGGGGACGCGGGAGACTACAATGAGCAGTTCTTC
>TRBV5-4|TRBD1|-|TRBJ1-1
CASSWTIGQGGTEAFF
TGTGCCAGCAGCTGGACAATCGGACAGGGAGGAACTGAAGCTTTCTTT
>TRBV11-3|TRBD2|-|TRBJ2-5
CASSLISGRAQETQYF
TGTGCCAGCAGCTTAATTAGCGGGAGGGCCCAAGAGACCCAGTACTTC
>TRBV6-1|-|-|TRBJ2-3
CASRTAGTQYF
TGTGCCAGCAGAACTGCAGGGACGCAGTATTTT
>TRBV11-1|-|few|TRBJ2-1
CASSSGRLGVTNEQFF
TGTGCCAGCAGTTCTGGTCGACTCGGAGTGACCAATGAGCAGTTCTTC
>TRBV25-1|-|-|TRBJ2-7
CASMGGRGDYRYEQYF
TGTGCCAGCATGGGTGGCAGGGGAGATTATCGCTACGAGCAGTACTTC
>TRBV7-9|-|-|TRBJ1-4
CASSPGSTNEKLFF
TGTGCCAGCAGCCCCGGGTCAACTAATGAAAAACTGTTTTTT
>TRBV6-4|TRBD1|-|TRBJ2-2
CASSVGTGKGTGELFF
TGTGCCAGCAGTGTCGGGACAGGGAAAGGCACCGGGGAGCTGTTTTTT
>TRBV30|-|-|TRBJ1-2
CAWSVRNRFYGYPF
TGTGCCTGGAGTGTACGCAACAGATTCTATGGCTACCCCTTC
>TRBV5-8|-|-|TRBJ1-1
CASSPYGLNTEAFF
TGTGCCAGCAGCCCTTACGGGTTGAACACTGAAGCTTTCTTT
>TRBV2|-|few|TRBJ1-2
CASSESQNYGYTF
TGTGCCAGCAGTGAGTCTCAGAACTATGGCTACACCTTC
>TRBV10-1|-|-|TRBJ2-3
CASSRGESYSTDTQYF
TGCGCCAGCAGTCGCGGGGAGAGCTATAGCACAGATACGCAGTATTTT
>TRBV6-1|TRBD1|few|TRBJ1-4
CASSETGNEKLFF
TGTGCCAGCAGTGAGACAGGGAATGAAAAACTGTTTTTT
>TRBV9|-|-|TRBJ1-6
CASSVGSGIYNSPLHF
TGTGCCAGCAGCGTAGGTTCAGGAATTTATAATTCACCCCTCCACTTT
>TRBV11-2|-|few|TRBJ1-1
CASSLDRGSAFF
TGTGCCAGCAGCTTAGACAGGGGATCAGCTTTCTTT
>TRBV7-8|TRBD1|-|TRBJ1-5
CASSLGTGGRPQHF
TGTGCCAGCAGCTTAGGGACAGGAGGGCGGCCCCAGCATTTT
>TRBV5-1|-|-|TRBJ1-1
CASSFREANTEAFF
TGCGCCAGCAGCTTCAGGGAAGCGAACACTGAAGCTTTCTTT
>TRBV19|TRBD2|once|TRBJ2-3
CASSIGGAGVISTDTQYF
TGTGCCAGTAGTATAGGGGGAGCGGGGGTCATATCCACAGATACGCAGTATTTT
>TRBV30|TRBD1|-|TRBJ2-7
CAWGTGTGPYEQYF
TGTGCCTGGGGGACCGGGACAGGGCCCTACGAGCAGTACTTC
>TRBV5-4|-|-|TRBJ1-4
CASSLDPGRGEKLFF
TGTGCCAGCAGCTTGGATCCAGGGAGGGGTGAAAAACTGTTTTTT
>TRBV27|-|-|TRBJ2-7
CASSSRRTPGYEQYF
TGTGCCAGCAGTTCCCGACGGACTCCTGGCTACGAGCAGTACTTC
>TRBV6-6|TRBD1|-|TRBJ1-2
CASTIGQGNYGYTF
TGTGCCAGCACCATTGGACAGGGGAACTATGGCTACACCTTC
>TRBV10-3|TRBD1|-|TRBJ1-2
CAISEGQGSGVLYGYTF
TGTGCCATCAGTGAAGGACAGGGTTCGGGGGTCCTATATGGCTACACCTTC